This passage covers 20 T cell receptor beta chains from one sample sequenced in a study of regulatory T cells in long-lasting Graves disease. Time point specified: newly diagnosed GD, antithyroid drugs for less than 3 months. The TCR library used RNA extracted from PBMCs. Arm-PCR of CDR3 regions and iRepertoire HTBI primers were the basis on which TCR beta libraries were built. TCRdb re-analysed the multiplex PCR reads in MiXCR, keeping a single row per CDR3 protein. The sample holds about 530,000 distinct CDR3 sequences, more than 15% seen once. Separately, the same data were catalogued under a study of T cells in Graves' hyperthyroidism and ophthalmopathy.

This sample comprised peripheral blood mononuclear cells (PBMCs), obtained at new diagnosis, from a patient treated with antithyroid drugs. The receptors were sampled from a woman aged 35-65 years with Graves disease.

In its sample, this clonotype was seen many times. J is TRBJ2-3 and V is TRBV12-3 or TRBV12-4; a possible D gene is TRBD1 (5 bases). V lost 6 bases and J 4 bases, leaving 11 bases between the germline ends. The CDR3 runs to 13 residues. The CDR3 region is CASRSDSSDTQYF. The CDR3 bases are TGTGCCAGCAGGTCAGACAGCTCAGATACGCAGTATTTT.

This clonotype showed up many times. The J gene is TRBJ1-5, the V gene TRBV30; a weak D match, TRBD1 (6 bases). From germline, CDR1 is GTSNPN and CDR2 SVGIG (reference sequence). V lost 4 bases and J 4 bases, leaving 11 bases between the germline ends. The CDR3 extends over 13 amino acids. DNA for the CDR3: TGTGCCTGGAATCGACAGGAAAATCAGCCCCAGCATTTT. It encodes CAWNRQENQPQHF.

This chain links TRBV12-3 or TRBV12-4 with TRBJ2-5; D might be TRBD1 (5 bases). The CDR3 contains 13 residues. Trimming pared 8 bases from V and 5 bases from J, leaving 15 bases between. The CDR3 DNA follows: TGTGCCAGCGGTTCAAGGGGCCGGGAGACCCAGTACTTC. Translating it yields CASGSRGRETQYF.

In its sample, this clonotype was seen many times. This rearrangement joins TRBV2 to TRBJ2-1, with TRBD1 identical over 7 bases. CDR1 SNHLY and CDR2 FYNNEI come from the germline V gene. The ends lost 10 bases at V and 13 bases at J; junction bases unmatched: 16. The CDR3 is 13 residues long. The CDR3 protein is CANNRGHLSNQFF. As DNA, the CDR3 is TGTGCCAACAATAGGGGGCACCTTTCCAATCAGTTCTTC.

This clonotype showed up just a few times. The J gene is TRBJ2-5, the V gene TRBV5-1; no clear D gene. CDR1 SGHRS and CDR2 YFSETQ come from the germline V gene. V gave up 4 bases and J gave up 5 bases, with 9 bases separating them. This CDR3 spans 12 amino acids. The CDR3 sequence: CASSLGMETQYF. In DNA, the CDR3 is TGCGCCAGCAGCCTCGGAATGGAGACCCAGTACTTC.

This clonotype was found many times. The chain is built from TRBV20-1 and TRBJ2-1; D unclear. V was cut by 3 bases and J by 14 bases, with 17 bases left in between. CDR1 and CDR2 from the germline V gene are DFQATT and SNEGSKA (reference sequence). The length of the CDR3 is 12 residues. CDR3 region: CSASNLGTREFF. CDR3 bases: TGCAGTGCTAGCAATCTTGGCACCCGGGAGTTCTTC.

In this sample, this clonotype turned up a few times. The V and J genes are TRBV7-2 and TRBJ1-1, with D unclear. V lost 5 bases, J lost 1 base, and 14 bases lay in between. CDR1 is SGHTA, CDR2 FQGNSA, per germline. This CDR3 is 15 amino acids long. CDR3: CASSRVLVGNTEAFF. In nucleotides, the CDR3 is TGTGCCAGCAGCAGAGTATTAGTAGGGAACACTGAAGCTTTCTTT.

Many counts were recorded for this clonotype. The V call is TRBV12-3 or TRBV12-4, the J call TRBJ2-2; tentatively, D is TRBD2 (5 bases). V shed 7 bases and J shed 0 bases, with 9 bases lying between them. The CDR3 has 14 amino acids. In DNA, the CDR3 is TGTGCCAGCAACATGCGGGCGAACACCGGGGAGCTGTTTTTT. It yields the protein CASNMRANTGELFF.

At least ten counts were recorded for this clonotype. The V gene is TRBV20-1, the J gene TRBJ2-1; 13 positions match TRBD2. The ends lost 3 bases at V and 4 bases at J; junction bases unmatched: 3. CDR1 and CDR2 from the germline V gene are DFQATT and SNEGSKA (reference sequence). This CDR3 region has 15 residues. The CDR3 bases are TGCAGTGCTAGCCGACTAGCGGGGGGTTACAATGAGCAGTTCTTC. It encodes CSASRLAGGYNEQFF.

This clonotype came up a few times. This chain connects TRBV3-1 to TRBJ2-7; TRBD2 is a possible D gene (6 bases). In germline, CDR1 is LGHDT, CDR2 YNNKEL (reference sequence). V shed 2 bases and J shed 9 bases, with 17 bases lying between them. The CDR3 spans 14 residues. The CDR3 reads CASSQSGGVVRQYF. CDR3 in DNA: TGTGCCAGCAGCCAAAGCGGAGGGGTGGTCAGGCAGTACTTC.

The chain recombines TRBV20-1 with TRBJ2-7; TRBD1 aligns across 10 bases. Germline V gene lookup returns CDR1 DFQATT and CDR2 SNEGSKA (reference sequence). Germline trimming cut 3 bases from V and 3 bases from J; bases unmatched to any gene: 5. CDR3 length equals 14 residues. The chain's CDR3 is CSASIGTGDYEQYF. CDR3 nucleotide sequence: TGCAGTGCTAGTATCGGGACAGGGGACTACGAGCAGTACTTC.

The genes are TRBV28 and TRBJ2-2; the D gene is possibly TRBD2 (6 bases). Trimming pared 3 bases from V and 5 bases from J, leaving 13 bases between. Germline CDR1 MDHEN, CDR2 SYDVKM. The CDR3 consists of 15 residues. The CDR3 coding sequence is TGTGCCAGCAGTTTGGTCGGGGGTTTGACCGGGGAGCTGTTTTTT. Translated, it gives CASSLVGGLTGELFF. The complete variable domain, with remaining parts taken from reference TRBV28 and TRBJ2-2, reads DVKVTQSSRYLVKRTGEKVFLECVQDMDHENMFWYRQDPGLGLRLIYFSYDVKMKEKGDIPEGYSVSREKKERFSLILESASTNQTSMYLCASSLVGGLTGELFFGEGSRLTVL.

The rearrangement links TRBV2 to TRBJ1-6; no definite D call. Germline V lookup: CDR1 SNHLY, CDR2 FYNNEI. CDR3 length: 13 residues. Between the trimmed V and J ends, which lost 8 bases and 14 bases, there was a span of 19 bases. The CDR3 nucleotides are TGTGCCAGCGGTTCAAAAGAGGGATCAACCCTCCACTTT. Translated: CASGSKEGSTLHF.

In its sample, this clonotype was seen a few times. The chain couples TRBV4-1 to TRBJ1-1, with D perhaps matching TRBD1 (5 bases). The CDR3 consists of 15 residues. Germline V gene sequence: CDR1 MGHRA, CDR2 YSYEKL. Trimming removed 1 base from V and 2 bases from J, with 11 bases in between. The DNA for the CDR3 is TGCGCCAGCAGCCAAGTGATCGACAGTAACACTGAAGCTTTCTTT. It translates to CASSQVIDSNTEAFF.

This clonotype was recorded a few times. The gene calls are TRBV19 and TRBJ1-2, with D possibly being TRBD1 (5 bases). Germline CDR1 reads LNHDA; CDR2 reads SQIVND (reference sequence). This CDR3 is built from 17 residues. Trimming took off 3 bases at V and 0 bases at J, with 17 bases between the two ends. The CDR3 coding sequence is TGTGCCAGTAGTATTCGGGCAGGGCAAGGAGCTAACTATGGCTACACCTTC. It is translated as CASSIRAGQGANYGYTF.

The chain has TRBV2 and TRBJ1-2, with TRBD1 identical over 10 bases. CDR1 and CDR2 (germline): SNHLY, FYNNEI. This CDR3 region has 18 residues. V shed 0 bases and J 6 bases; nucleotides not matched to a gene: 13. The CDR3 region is CASSEAGSDRGKYDGYTF. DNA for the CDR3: TGTGCCAGCAGTGAAGCTGGGTCGGACAGGGGGAAGTACGATGGCTACACCTTC.

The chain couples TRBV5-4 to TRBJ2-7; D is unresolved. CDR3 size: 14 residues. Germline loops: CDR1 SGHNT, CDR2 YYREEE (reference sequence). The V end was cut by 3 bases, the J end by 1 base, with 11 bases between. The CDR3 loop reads CASSSGFGSYEQYF. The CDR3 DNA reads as TGTGCCAGCAGCTCCGGTTTCGGGTCCTACGAGCAGTACTTC.

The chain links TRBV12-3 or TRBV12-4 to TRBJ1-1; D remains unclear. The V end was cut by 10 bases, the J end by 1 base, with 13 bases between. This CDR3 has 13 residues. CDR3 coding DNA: TGTGCCACCCGCGAAGACCCGAACACTGAAGCTTTCTTT. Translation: CATREDPNTEAFF.

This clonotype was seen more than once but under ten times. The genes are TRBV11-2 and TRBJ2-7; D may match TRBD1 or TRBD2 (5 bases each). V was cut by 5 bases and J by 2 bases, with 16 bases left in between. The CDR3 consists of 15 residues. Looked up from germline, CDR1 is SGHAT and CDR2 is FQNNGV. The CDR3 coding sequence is TGTGCCAGCAGCCAAGTCATGCAGGGACCCTACGAGCAGTACTTC. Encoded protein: CASSQVMQGPYEQYF.

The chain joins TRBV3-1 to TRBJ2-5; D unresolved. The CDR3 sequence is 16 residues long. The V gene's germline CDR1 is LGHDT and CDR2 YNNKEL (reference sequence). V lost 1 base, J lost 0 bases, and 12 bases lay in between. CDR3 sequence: CASSQVNPRNQETQYF. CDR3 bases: TGTGCCAGCAGCCAAGTTAACCCTAGAAACCAAGAGACCCAGTACTTC.